This T cell receptor beta chain is from a study of cytomegalovirus exposure and HLA in healthy donors. Findings of the study overall: Among the CMV-associated chains, three were confirmed in vitro as specific for CMV antigens.

About this clone: The antigen is unknown.

Some clones are missing from TCRdb's copy, which holds only in-frame ones; the method was immunoSEQ multiplex PCR. The sample carries a few hundred thousand clones, 90% recorded once. This CDR3 comprises 15 residues. V dropped 6 bases and J dropped 11 bases, with 20 bases sitting between them. CDR1 LNHDA and CDR2 SQIVND come from the germline V gene (reference sequence). This TCR came from a woman aged 18-29 years in good health and CMV-seronegative. The specimen sequenced was PBMCs. The chain employs TRBV19 and TRBJ1-6; maybe TRBD1 (5 bases). This CDR3 reads CASRAFDREGAPLHF. Written as DNA, the CDR3 is TGTGCCAGTAGAGCGTTCGACAGAGAAGGAGCACCCCTCCACTTT.